This T cell receptor (beta chain) stems from a study of T cells in women clearing cervical HPV infection. With respect to this clone: Its antigen is unidentified. The read ends 3 residues shy of where the CDR3 ends; the end is completed using the germline J gene.

Germline-derived CDR1 and CDR2 are SGHTA and FQGNSA. CDR3 length: 14 residues. With 3 bases removed from V and 2 bases from J, the gap between germline ends came to 11 bases. Regarding the study as a whole: CIN3+ cases had significantly higher TCR richness than controls; evenness did not differ.

Here immunoSEQ multiplex PCR was the method, and the copy in TCRdb shows in-frame clones only, minus some. The listing records 40,000 or so clones. The sequenced sample consisted of blood buffy coat. This chain connects TRBV7-2 to TRBJ2-7; weak D call: TRBD1 (5 bases). This clonotype originated in a woman aged 18 to 75 with a cervical HPV16 infection that either progressed to CIN3+ or cleared (not recorded which). The DNA read from the CDR3 is TGTGCCAGCAGCTTTTCCAGGGTCCCCTACGAG. Its translation is CASSFSRVPYE. The entire CDR3 sequence reads CASSFSRVPYEQYF.